This T cell receptor (beta chain) was profiled in a study of beta chain features in type 1 diabetes. Study-level information: Patients did not differ from healthy donors in age, gender or cell yield.

For this clone: The same CDR3 can be traced to other DNA sequences in this sample.

TCRB transcripts that were expressed got sequenced, as all of the isolated RNA had been reverse transcribed. Generated by immunoSEQ multiplex PCR, the TCRdb table keeps only in-frame clones and is missing some. The sample consists of about 330,000 clones, around 10% of them appearing once. CDR3 length equals 15 residues. The trim removed 5 bases at V and 0 bases at J, leaving 4 bases unmatched. Germline V gives CDR1 MNHEY, CDR2 SVGAGI. The source of this sequence is a woman aged 25 to 39 in good health. The rearrangement links TRBV6-5 to TRBJ2-7, with 10 bases matching TRBD2. Sequencing was performed on naive CD4+ T cells from blood. CDR3 in amino acids: CASSTRTSGSYEQYF. CDR3 DNA: TGTGCCAGCAGTACCAGGACTAGCGGCTCCTACGAGCAGTACTTC.